Sequencing of this T cell receptor beta chain was carried out in a study of T cells after yellow fever vaccination. The study, taken as a whole, reports: Post-booster samples contained most primary-vaccination clones (just under 98% CD4, roughly 88% CD8). Weaker, the secondary response peaked sooner, at day 5 versus 15. Across the CD4 and CD8 compartments, a small share of clonotypes was present in both.

This CDR3 spans 13 amino acids. V lost 4 bases and J lost 3, with 10 bases in between. Germline V gene sequence: CDR1 SGHTA, CDR2 FQGNSA. UMIs and a universal primer site were added when TCR cDNA was made by 5'RACE template switching. TCRdb re-called the 5' RACE reads with MiXCR, one entry per CDR3 protein. This table has some 300,000 distinct CDR3 sequences, 8.5% to 10% appearing once. This clonotype came up many times. The antigen remains undetermined. The clonotype originates from a man aged 18 to 29 who received the YFV17D yellow fever vaccine. The chain recombines TRBV7-2 with TRBJ2-7, with a tentative D call TRBD1 (6 bases). The source was CD4+ T cells sorted from PBMCs, collected 5 days after the yellow fever booster vaccination. Here the CDR3 reads CASSSRQVYEQYF. The CDR3 nucleotides read TGTGCCAGCAGCTCCAGACAGGTCTACGAGCAGTACTTC.